These 16 T cell receptor beta chains were all obtained from the same sample, sequenced in a study of regulatory T cells in long-lasting Graves disease. Time point indicated: newly diagnosed GD, antithyroid drugs for less than 3 months. There was RNA extracted from PBMCs, and the TCR library was made from it. HTBI primers from iRepertoire and Arm-PCR of CDR3 regions yielded the TCR beta libraries. TCRdb analysed the multiplex PCR reads with MiXCR anew, one entry per CDR3 protein. The table includes 450,000 to 500,000 distinct CDR3 sequences, around 16% detected once. These sequences were also reported in another study, on T cells in Graves' hyperthyroidism and ophthalmopathy.

The sample here was peripheral blood mononuclear cells (PBMCs), taken at new diagnosis, from a patient treated with antithyroid drugs. These receptors originate from a man aged 35 to 55 with Graves disease.

Ten or more counts support this clonotype. The rearrangement links TRBV29-1 to TRBJ2-5, with 7 bases matching TRBD1. After removal of 3 bases from V and 5 bases from J, the junction contained 6 bases not matched to a gene. Per the germline V gene, CDR1 is SQVTM and CDR2 is ANQGSEA. There are 13 residues in the CDR3. The CDR3 DNA reads TGCAGCGTTGAGACAGGGTTAGGCGAGACCCAGTACTTC. This gives the protein CSVETGLGETQYF.

The chain combines TRBV19 with TRBJ1-5, with a weak D call TRBD1 (6 bases). The CDR3 runs 16 residues. Trimming shortened V by 7 bases and J by 0 bases, and 16 bases separated the two germline ends. The germline V gene has CDR1 LNHDA and CDR2 SQIVND (reference sequence). The chain's CDR3 is CASKKTGPYSNQPQHF. The CDR3 coding sequence is TGTGCCAGTAAGAAGACAGGACCTTATAGCAATCAGCCCCAGCATTTT.

As to this clonotype: The junction and the germline gene differ at one end; a read error may be behind it. V usage is TRBV28 and J usage is TRBJ2-4; TRBD2 might be the D (7 bases). The germline V gene encodes CDR1 MDHEN and CDR2 SYDVKM. This CDR3 contains 21 residues. Here the CDR3 reads CASSLRGRPGQLTGRKNTQYF. Here the CDR3 DNA reads TGTGCCAGCAGTTTGCGGGGGCGCCCAGGACAGCTAACGGGCCGAAAAAACACTCAGTACTTC. The full variable domain, with the rest looked up from reference TRBV28 and TRBJ2-4, is DVKVTQSSRYLVKRTGEKVFLECVQDMDHENMFWYRQDPGLGLRLIYFSYDVKMKEKGDIPEGYSVSREKKERFSLILESASTNQTSMYLCASSLRGRPGQLTGRKNTQYFGAGTRLSVL.

The chain joins TRBV15 to TRBJ2-3; D remains ambiguous. CDR3 length: 13 amino acids. The germline CDR1 and CDR2 sequences are LNHNV and YYDKDF (reference sequence). Trimming removed 4 bases at V and 1 base at J, with 6 bases between. The CDR3 sequence: CATSNRGTDTQYF. In DNA, the CDR3 is TGTGCCACCAGCAATAGGGGCACAGATACGCAGTATTTT.

V and J are TRBV20-1 and TRBJ2-7; 9 positions agree with TRBD2. Per the germline V gene, CDR1 is DFQATT and CDR2 is SNEGSKA (reference sequence). V shed 3 bases and J 6 bases; nucleotides not matched to a gene: 6. This CDR3 has 13 residues. The CDR3 loop reads CSASYLAGIEQYF. As DNA, the CDR3 is TGCAGTGCTAGTTATCTAGCGGGAATCGAGCAGTACTTC.

This clonotype was recorded at least ten times. The chain links TRBV6-1 to TRBJ2-5, with D perhaps matching TRBD1 (6 bases). There are 15 residues in the CDR3. In germline, CDR1 is MNHNS, CDR2 SASEGT. V lost 6 bases and J 5 bases, leaving 19 bases between the germline ends. CDR3 sequence (DNA): TGTGCCAGCAGGGTCACAGGGTTTAGCTGGGAGACCCAGTACTTC. Its protein product is CASRVTGFSWETQYF.

This chain uses TRBV30 with TRBJ2-4; the match to TRBD2 covers 8 bases. The CDR3 is 12 residues long. Trimming at V came to 6 bases and at J to 7 bases, leaving 5 bases not matched to a gene. Germline CDR1 GTSNPN, CDR2 SVGIG (reference sequence). CDR3 in amino acids: CACSGGGNIQYF. The CDR3 region has the DNA TGTGCCTGCTCTGGCGGGGGGAACATTCAGTACTTC.

In this sample, this clonotype turned up many times. The chain is built from TRBV20-1 and TRBJ1-1, with a possible D match to TRBD1 (6 bases). Per germline, CDR1 DFQATT and CDR2 SNEGSKA (reference sequence). The CDR3 is 16 residues long. Between the trimmed V and J ends, which lost 0 bases and 3 bases, there was a span of 17 bases. The CDR3 region is CSARDSLRGADTEAFF. CDR3 DNA sequence: TGCAGTGCTAGAGATTCCCTCAGGGGCGCGGACACTGAAGCTTTCTTT.

Many counts were recorded for this clonotype. The J gene is TRBJ2-7, the V gene TRBV3-1, with a possible D match to TRBD1 (5 bases). The germline gives CDR1 LGHDT, CDR2 YNNKEL (reference sequence). V was trimmed by 4 bases and J by 7 bases, leaving 17 bases between them. CDR3 length equals 14 residues. The CDR3 sequence: CASSPPGWGKEQYF. In nucleotides, the CDR3 is TGTGCCAGCAGCCCCCCTGGGTGGGGCAAAGAGCAGTACTTC.

This clonotype was observed many times. V gene TRBV11-2 combines with J gene TRBJ1-1, with TRBD1 identical over 9 bases. The germline gives CDR1 SGHAT, CDR2 FQNNGV. J gave up 8 bases and V 4 bases, and 5 bases lay outside the gene matches. The CDR3 loop spans 13 amino acids. The CDR3 DNA is TGTGCCAGCAGCTGGGGACAGGGCGACGAAGCTTTCTTT. This gives the protein CASSWGQGDEAFF.

This clonotype was observed a handful of times. The chain employs TRBV6-5 and TRBJ2-3; TRBD2 agrees at 7 bases. The trim removed 4 bases at V and 5 bases at J, leaving 9 bases unmatched. The CDR3 loop spans 15 amino acids. Per germline, CDR1 MNHEY and CDR2 SVGAGI. The CDR3 protein is CASSWSAGVGDTQYF. CDR3 nucleotides: TGTGCCAGCAGTTGGAGCGCGGGAGTAGGAGATACGCAGTATTTT.

The DNA of the CDR3 is TGTGCCAGCAGTGAAAGGGGGCGGCAGCCTGGGGATACGCAGTATTTT. It specifies CASSERGRQPGDTQYF. The V and J genes are TRBV2 and TRBJ2-3; 7 bases match TRBD1. Germline loops: CDR1 SNHLY, CDR2 FYNNEI. The CDR3 is 16 residues long. The trim removed 2 bases at V and 6 bases at J, leaving 11 bases unmatched.

The rearrangement joins TRBV25-1 to TRBJ2-2; maybe TRBD1 (6 bases). The CDR3 length is 15 residues. CDR1 is MGHDK, CDR2 SYGVNS, per germline. Trimming stripped 6 bases from V and 0 bases from J, with 11 bases between. The CDR3 region is CASRIQGANTGELFF. The CDR3 coding sequence is TGTGCCAGCAGGATACAGGGAGCGAACACCGGGGAGCTGTTTTTT.

This clonotype was detected many times. CDR3 in amino acids: CASSLSLTGSQPQHF. CDR3 bases: TGTGCCAGCAGTTTAAGTTTGACAGGCAGTCAGCCCCAGCATTTT. The genes are TRBV12-3 or TRBV12-4 and TRBJ1-5, with D possibly TRBD1 on 6 matching bases. The CDR3 is 15 residues long. Between the trimmed V and J ends, which lost 2 bases and 6 bases, there was a span of 14 bases.

The rearrangement links TRBV28 to TRBJ1-4; D unclear. The CDR3 is 17 amino acids. The germline CDR1 and CDR2 sequences are MDHEN and SYDVKM. The V gene lost 4 bases and the J gene lost 4 bases, with 19 bases spanning the gap. The DNA for the CDR3 is TGTGCCAGCAGTTCGATTGTGGATCCGAAAAATAATGAAAAACTGTTTTTT. Its translation is CASSSIVDPKNNEKLFF.

This clonotype was counted at least ten times. The chain uses TRBV29-1 and TRBJ2-5; 12 bases are shared with TRBD1. Per the germline V gene, CDR1 is SQVTM and CDR2 is ANQGSEA. This CDR3 spans 15 amino acids. With V trimmed by 7 bases and J by 3 bases, 9 bases remained unmatched. CDR3 in amino acids: CSASPGTGGEETQYF. The CDR3 region has the DNA TGCAGCGCTAGTCCCGGGACAGGGGGCGAAGAGACCCAGTACTTC.